This is a list of T cell receptor beta chains from one sample in a study of cytomegalovirus exposure and HLA in healthy donors. The method was immunoSEQ multiplex PCR; TCRdb's version includes in-frame clones alone and lacks a portion of them. The repertoire holds roughly 120,000 clones, 75% to 90% seen once, with 7.5% to 10% in the top ten. Sequencing was carried out using PBMCs. These receptors all come from a female donor in good health and CMV-seropositive. The CDR3 runs from the conserved cysteine through the conserved F or W. The D gene is left open where the match is weak. Clone size, where shown, is once, few, many, or a class for clones that have expanded.

TRBV7-6	NA	TRBJ1-1	TRBD1	CASSFYYPGQGDTEAFF	TGTGCCAGCAGCTTTTATTACCCCGGTCAGGGGGACACTGAAGCTTTCTTT
TRBV9	NA	TRBJ2-2	NA	CASSARGNTGELFF	TGTGCCAGCAGCGCCAGAGGGAACACCGGGGAGCTGTTTTTT
TRBV5-1	NA	TRBJ2-1	TRBD2	CASSLAGQGGTSYNEQFF	TGCGCCAGCAGCTTGGCCGGTCAGGGAGGGACGTCCTACAATGAGCAGTTCTTC
TRBV9	NA	TRBJ1-1	NA	CASSEAALMNTEAFF	TGTGCCAGCAGCGAGGCAGCGTTGATGAACACTGAAGCTTTCTTT
TRBV6-4	NA	TRBJ2-1	TRBD2	CASSVREGNEQFF	TGTGCCAGCAGTGTCAGGGAGGGCAATGAGCAGTTCTTC
TRBV30	NA	TRBJ2-2	NA	CAWSPSGELFF	TGTGCCTGGAGCCCCTCCGGGGAGCTGTTTTTT
TRBV27	NA	TRBJ1-1	NA	CASSLVQADITEAFF	TGTGCCAGCAGCCTGGTTCAGGCCGATATTACTGAAGCTTTCTTT
TRBV9	NA	TRBJ2-2	TRBD2	CASRAGGPGTGELFF	TGTGCCAGCAGAGCGGGGGGGCCGGGCACCGGGGAGCTGTTTTTT
TRBV7-2	many	TRBJ1-1	TRBD1	CASSPSTGGLSGTEAFF	TGTGCCAGCAGCCCGTCGACAGGGGGCCTGTCCGGGACTGAAGCTTTCTTT
TRBV11-3	few	TRBJ2-3	TRBD2	CASSLWGSGGAEDTQYF	TGTGCCAGCTCGCTCTGGGGTAGCGGGGGGGCCGAAGATACGCAGTATTTT
TRBV19	once	TRBJ1-1	NA	CASNGAFF	TGTGCCAGTAACGGAGCTTTCTTT
TRBV9	NA	TRBJ2-1	TRBD2	CASSVEGLAYNEQFF	TGTGCCAGCAGCGTAGAGGGACTAGCTTACAATGAGCAGTTCTTC
TRBV27	NA	TRBJ2-7	TRBD1	CASSTLAGTGTYEQYF	TGTGCCAGCAGCACACTTGCCGGGACAGGAACCTACGAGCAGTACTTC
TRBV5-1	NA	TRBJ1-4	TRBD1	CASSFTGVANEKLFF	TGCGCCAGCAGTTTTACAGGGGTAGCTAATGAAAAACTGTTTTTT
TRBV7-2	NA	TRBJ2-2	TRBD2	CASSLLKGLAGGNTGELFF	TGTGCCAGCAGCTTACTTAAGGGACTAGCGGGGGGGAACACCGGGGAGCTGTTTTTT
TRBV4-2	NA	TRBJ1-5	NA	CASSQESRGARPQHF	TGTGCCAGCAGCCAAGAATCCCGCGGGGCTCGGCCCCAGCATTTT
TRBV5-1	NA	TRBJ2-3	NA	CASSFVSTDTQYF	TGCGCCAGCAGCTTCGTCAGCACAGATACGCAGTATTTT
TRBV5-4	NA	TRBJ1-2	TRBD1	CASSLARETTGDLGYTF	TGTGCCAGCAGCTTGGCCCGAGAGACGACAGGGGACCTCGGCTACACCTTC
TRBV7-6	NA	TRBJ2-6	NA	CASSLDSSGANVLTF	TGTGCCAGCAGCTTGGACAGCTCTGGGGCCAACGTCCTGACTTTC
TRBV10-3	NA	TRBJ1-1	TRBD1	CATTGGNTEAFF	TGTGCCACCACAGGGGGCAACACTGAAGCTTTCTTT
TRBV2	NA	TRBJ2-1	NA	CASSEMAFSYNEQFF	TGTGCCAGCAGTGAAATGGCATTCTCCTACAATGAGCAGTTCTTC
TRBV28	once	TRBJ1-5	TRBD1	CASSSPGQGSNQPQHF	TGTGCCAGCAGTTCCCCGGGACAGGGCTCCAATCAGCCCCAGCATTTT
TRBV5-1	few	TRBJ2-5	TRBD1	CASSSRTGQETQYF	TGCGCCAGCAGCTCGAGGACAGGGCAAGAGACCCAGTACTTC
TRBV25-1	NA	TRBJ2-2	TRBD2	CASSDGTSGYTGELFF	TGTGCCAGCAGTGATGGGACTAGCGGTTACACCGGGGAGCTGTTTTTT
TRBV2	NA	TRBJ2-3	NA	CASSWGLDTDPTQYF	TGTGCCAGCAGTTGGGGGCTAGACACAGATCCCACGCAGTATTTT
TRBV15	NA	TRBJ1-4	TRBD1	CATSAVGTETTNEKLFF	TGTGCCACCAGCGCTGTCGGGACAGAAACAACTAATGAAAAACTGTTTTTT
TRBV19	NA	TRBJ2-1	NA	CASSIGGAQNNEQFF	TGTGCCAGTAGTATTGGAGGCGCACAAAACAATGAGCAGTTCTTC
TRBV11-2	once	TRBJ2-1	NA	CASSFGGASSNEQFF	TGTGCCAGCAGCTTTGGGGGGGCATCGTCTAATGAGCAGTTCTTC
TRBV30	NA	TRBJ2-1	NA	CAWSRGPYNEQFF	TGTGCCTGGAGTAGGGGCCCCTACAATGAGCAGTTCTTC
TRBV7-2	NA	TRBJ2-1	NA	CASSFDSGSYNEQFF	TGTGCCAGCAGCTTCGACTCTGGCTCCTACAATGAGCAGTTCTTC
TRBV4-2	NA	TRBJ1-2	NA	CASSQDPGSSDRGYTF	TGTGCCAGCAGCCAAGATCCCGGGAGCTCCGACCGGGGCTACACCTTC
TRBV11-2	NA	TRBJ2-2	NA	CASSLALPRLNTGELFF	TGTGCCAGCAGCTTGGCCCTCCCACGCTTGAACACCGGGGAGCTGTTTTTT
TRBV18	NA	TRBJ1-4	TRBD1	CASSPATGANEKLFF	TGTGCCAGCTCACCAGCGACAGGGGCTAATGAAAAACTGTTTTTT
TRBV7-8	NA	TRBJ2-7	TRBD1	CASSYNRDRIYEQYF	TGTGCCAGCAGCTACAACCGGGACAGGATCTACGAGCAGTACTTC
TRBV4-1	few	TRBJ1-4	NA	CASSQEGQTNEKLFF	TGCGCCAGCAGCCAAGAAGGACAGACTAATGAAAAACTGTTTTTT
TRBV4-3	NA	TRBJ1-5	NA	CASSNEAPPLNQPQHF	TGCGCCAGCAGCAATGAGGCACCGCCGCTTAATCAGCCCCAGCATTTT
TRBV5-1	NA	TRBJ2-5	TRBD2	CASSHGLAGWTQYF	TGCGCCAGCAGCCACGGACTAGCGGGGTGGACCCAGTACTTC
TRBV9	NA	TRBJ1-2	TRBD1	CASSVAPGQTYGYTF	TGTGCCAGCAGCGTAGCACCGGGACAGACTTATGGCTACACCTTC
TRBV5-5	NA	TRBJ2-7	TRBD2	CASSLAEGSGGLPYEQYF	TGTGCCAGCAGCTTGGCCGAGGGTAGCGGGGGCCTACCCTACGAGCAGTACTTC
TRBV2	few	TRBJ1-2	NA	CASKRGRTYTF	TGTGCCAGCAAAAGAGGGCGCACCTACACCTTC
TRBV9	once	TRBJ2-3	TRBD2	CASSVGLAGGLGTQYF	TGTGCCAGCAGCGTAGGGCTAGCGGGGGGGTTAGGTACGCAGTATTTT
TRBV4-1	few	TRBJ1-5	NA	CASSQDTGHLNQPQHF	TGCGCCAGCAGCCAAGATACGGGACACCTTAATCAGCCCCAGCATTTT